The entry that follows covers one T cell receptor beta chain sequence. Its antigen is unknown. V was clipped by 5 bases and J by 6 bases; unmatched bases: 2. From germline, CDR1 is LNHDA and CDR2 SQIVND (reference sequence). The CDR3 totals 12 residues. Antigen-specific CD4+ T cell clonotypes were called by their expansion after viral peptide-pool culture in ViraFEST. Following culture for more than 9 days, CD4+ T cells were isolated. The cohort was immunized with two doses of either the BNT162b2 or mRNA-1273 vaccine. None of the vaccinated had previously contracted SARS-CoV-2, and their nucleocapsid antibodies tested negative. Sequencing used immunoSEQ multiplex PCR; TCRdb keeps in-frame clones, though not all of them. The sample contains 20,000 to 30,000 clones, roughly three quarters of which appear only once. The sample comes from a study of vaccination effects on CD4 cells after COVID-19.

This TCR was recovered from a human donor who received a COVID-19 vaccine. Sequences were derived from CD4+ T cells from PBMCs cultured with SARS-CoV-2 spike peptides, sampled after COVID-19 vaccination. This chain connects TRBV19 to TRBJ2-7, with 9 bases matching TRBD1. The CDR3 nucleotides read TGTGCCAGTAGTGCACAGGGGGCCGAGCAGTACTTC. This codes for CASSAQGAEQYF.